A selection of T cell receptor beta chains follows, all from one sample in a study of blood T cell repertoires in COVID-19. Profiled with immunoSEQ multiplex PCR; TCRdb holds only in-frame clones, not every one. The top ten hold around 8.1% of the sample, which has about 160,000 clones, approximately 80% seen once. The sequenced sample consisted of peripheral blood. These receptors originate from a man aged 60 to 69 with acute or convalescent COVID-19. Both conserved end residues are part of each CDR3. A D gene is named only where the DNA matches it firmly. Size is omitted from some rows. Given values are once, few, many or a class for expanded clones.

TRBV6-5	TRBJ1-1	14	NA	NA	CASSYRSAGSEAFF	TGTGCCAGCAGTTACCGGTCGGCAGGGTCTGAAGCTTTCTTT
TRBV3-1/TRBV3-2	TRBJ2-1	18	TRBD1	NA	CASRKEMTGGVFGNEQFF	TGTGCCAGCAGGAAAGAAATGACAGGGGGTGTCTTCGGCAATGAGCAGTTCTTC
TRBV9	TRBJ2-6	15	NA	NA	CASSVAPTGANVLTF	TGTGCCAGCAGCGTAGCTCCTACTGGGGCCAACGTCCTGACTTTC
TRBV10-3	TRBJ1-5	12	NA	NA	CAISESMRPQHF	TGTGCCATCAGTGAGTCGATGCGGCCCCAGCATTTT
TRBV29-1	TRBJ2-2	15	NA	NA	CSVSAGTQNTGELFF	TGCAGCGTGTCGGCCGGGACACAGAACACCGGGGAGCTGTTTTTT
TRBV12-3/TRBV12-4	TRBJ1-2	11	NA	NA	CASSLGAGYTF	TGTGCCAGCAGTTTAGGGGCAGGCTACACCTTC
TRBV2	TRBJ1-2	15	TRBD1	NA	CASSEGQGADYGYTF	TGTGCCAGCAGTGAGGGACAGGGGGCGGACTATGGCTATACCTTC
TRBV2	TRBJ2-3	15	TRBD1	NA	CASSATGMSADTQYF	TGTGCCAGCAGCGCGACAGGGATGTCGGCAGATACGCAGTATTTT
TRBV6-2/TRBV6-3	TRBJ1-2	17	NA	few	CASSYLVGQPYSYGYTF	TGTGCCAGCAGTTACTTGGTAGGACAGCCCTATTCTTACGGCTACACCTTC
TRBV4-1	TRBJ2-7	15	TRBD1	NA	CASSQIQGKEYEQYF	TGCGCCAGCAGCCAGATACAGGGGAAAGAATACGAGCAGTACTTC
TRBV6-6	TRBJ1-3	15	NA	NA	CASSTPDRSGNTIYF	TGTGCCAGCAGTACCCCGGACAGATCGGGAAACACCATATATTTT
TRBV4-2	TRBJ1-5	15	NA	once	CASSQDGTKGQPQHF	TGTGCCAGCAGCCAAGATGGGACTAAAGGTCAGCCCCAGCATTTT
TRBV4-2	TRBJ1-1	15	NA	NA	CASSQGRGLGTEAFF	TGTGCCAGCAGCCAAGGAAGGGGCCTTGGCACTGAAGCTTTCTTT
TRBV12-3/TRBV12-4	TRBJ1-5	13	NA	NA	CASSSTGNQPQHF	TGTGCCAGCAGTTCAACGGGAAATCAGCCCCAGCATTTT
TRBV5-1	TRBJ2-5	15	TRBD1	few	CASSPWTGGARTQYF	TGCGCCAGCAGCCCGTGGACAGGGGGCGCGAGGACCCAGTACTTC
TRBV5-1	TRBJ2-7	13	NA	NA	CASSWVGGDEQYF	TGCGCCAGCAGCTGGGTGGGGGGAGACGAGCAGTACTTC